The 27 T cell receptor beta chains below all came from one sample that was sequenced in a study of cytomegalovirus exposure and HLA in healthy donors. TCRdb's table, derived via immunoSEQ multiplex PCR, lists solely in-frame clones and lacks some. Here the sample spans 90,000 to 100,000 clones, about 90% being singletons. Sequencing input: PBMCs. The receptors shown here come from a man younger than 35 in good health and CMV-seropositive.

The rearrangement links TRBV27 to TRBJ2-7, with D unresolved. V was clipped by 3 bases and J by 0 bases, with 6 bases between them. Germline V CDR1 and CDR2: MNHEY, SMNVEV (reference sequence). The CDR3 runs to 13 residues. The CDR3 DNA reads as TGTGCCAGCAGTTTGTACGGCTCCTACGAGCAGTACTTC. Protein product: CASSLYGSYEQYF.

V is TRBV27 and J is TRBJ1-1; D gene unclear. Germline V gives CDR1 MNHEY, CDR2 SMNVEV (reference sequence). Trimming left V 2 bases short and J 8 bases short, with 6 bases between. This CDR3 contains 11 residues. The CDR3 sequence: CASSLTGEAFF. The DNA of the CDR3 is TGTGCCAGCAGTTTAACGGGAGAAGCTTTCTTT.

The count of this clone is one. The chain is built from TRBV4-1 and TRBJ2-7, with TRBD2 identical over 10 bases. Trimming cost V 0 bases and J 5 bases; bases outside gene matches: 13. The germline CDR1 and CDR2 sequences are MGHRA and YSYEKL. There are 18 residues in the CDR3. The CDR3 loop is CASSQDRVASGSPNEQYF. The CDR3 region has the DNA TGCGCCAGCAGCCAAGATCGGGTGGCTAGCGGGAGTCCCAACGAGCAGTACTTC.

The CDR3 here is CASSRGQLDNSPLHF. The CDR3 coding sequence is TGCGCCAGCAGCCGGGGACAGCTTGATAATTCACCCCTCCACTTT. V and J are TRBV5-1 and TRBJ1-6; the match to TRBD1 covers 7 bases. In germline, CDR1 is SGHRS, CDR2 YFSETQ. This CDR3 spans 15 amino acids. The V segment lost 4 bases and the J segment 5 bases; nucleotides outside the gene matches: 6.

The V and J genes are TRBV7-2 and TRBJ2-1, with TRBD2 matching 13 bases. The germline V gene has CDR1 SGHTA and CDR2 FQGNSA. This CDR3 has 12 residues. The trim removed 5 bases at V and 14 bases at J, leaving 3 bases unmatched. CDR3 in amino acids: CASSHTSGREFF. The DNA of the CDR3 is TGTGCCAGCAGCCATACTAGCGGGAGGGAGTTCTTC.

The chain couples TRBV5-1 to TRBJ2-1, with TRBD2 matching 12 bases. Germline trimming cut 4 bases from V and 9 bases from J; bases unmatched to any gene: 2. Germline loops: CDR1 SGHRS, CDR2 YFSETQ. The CDR3 sequence is 13 residues long. Here the CDR3 DNA reads TGCGCCAGCAGCCAGGGACTAGCGGGTGAGCAGTTCTTC. It translates to CASSQGLAGEQFF.

The chain carries TRBV10-3 and TRBJ1-3; unclear D gene. Germline loops: CDR1 ENHRY, CDR2 SYGVKD. Trimming stripped 10 bases from V and 0 bases from J, with 10 bases between. This CDR3 is built from 13 residues. CDR3 residues: CATSASSGNTIYF. CDR3 DNA: TGTGCCACTTCAGCTAGCTCTGGAAACACCATATATTTT.

The CDR3 reads CASSGGPSNQPQHF. In DNA form, the CDR3 reads TGTGCCAGCAGTGGAGGGCCTAGCAATCAGCCCCAGCATTTT. This chain links TRBV6-1 with TRBJ1-5; no definite D call. CDR3 length equals 14 residues. V dropped 4 bases and J dropped 0 bases, with 7 bases sitting between them. The germline gives CDR1 MNHNS, CDR2 SASEGT.

V usage is TRBV18 and J usage is TRBJ2-7; possibly TRBD2 for D (6 bases). CDR3 size: 13 residues. Germline V gene lookup returns CDR1 KGHSH and CDR2 LQKENI. V dropped 2 bases and J dropped 5 bases, with 10 bases sitting between them. For the CDR3, the DNA is TGTGCCAGCTCACCAGGCGCGGGGAACGAGCAGTACTTC. Protein: CASSPGAGNEQYF. Supplemented by reference TRBV18 and TRBJ2-7, the full variable domain reads NAGVMQNPRHLVRRRGQEARLRCSPMKGHSHVYWYRQLPEEGLKFMVYLQKENIIDESGMPKERFSAEFPKEGPSILRIQQVVRGDSAAYFCASSPGAGNEQYFGPGTRLTVT.

The chain uses TRBV7-9 and TRBJ1-2; D is unclear. CDR1 and CDR2 (germline): SEHNR, FQNEAQ (reference sequence). The CDR3 is 18 residues long. V gave up 4 bases and J gave up 2 bases, with 23 bases separating them. Here the CDR3 DNA reads TGTGCCAGCAGCTACCCACGGTTTCAGACAAAGGAAAACTATGGCTACACCTTC. Its translation is CASSYPRFQTKENYGYTF.

This clone has just a few counts. The chain couples TRBV14 to TRBJ1-2, with D possibly being TRBD1 (5 bases). Trimming left V 0 bases short and J 6 bases short, with 14 bases between. The CDR3 loop spans 15 amino acids. CDR1 is SGHDN and CDR2 is FVKESK in the germline V gene. The CDR3 sequence: CASSQDRTPLNGYTF. The CDR3 bases are TGTGCCAGCAGCCAAGATAGGACACCCCTTAATGGCTACACCTTC. Full variable domain (outside the CDR3, taken from reference TRBV14 and TRBJ1-2): EAGVTQFPSHSVIEKGQTVTLRCDPISGHDNLYWYRRVMGKEIKFLLHFVKESKQDESGMPNNRFLAERTGGTYSTLKVQPAELEDSGVYFCASSQDRTPLNGYTFGSGTRLTVV.

The chain couples TRBV19 to TRBJ2-7; a weak D match, TRBD2 (6 bases). This CDR3 has 15 residues. V lost 3 bases and J 3 bases, leaving 15 bases between the germline ends. The V gene's germline CDR1 is LNHDA and CDR2 SQIVND (reference sequence). The CDR3 nucleotides are TGTGCCAGTAGTATTGTGGGCGGGACGAGCTACGAGCAGTACTTC. It specifies CASSIVGGTSYEQYF.

The J gene is TRBJ2-3, the V gene TRBV6-4, with 8 bases that match TRBD1. The V gene end was trimmed by 6 bases and the J gene end by 9 bases; junction bases not matched to a gene: 11. The CDR3 spans 14 residues. Germline assignment: CDR1 MRHNA and CDR2 SNTAGT. The CDR3 nucleotides are TGTGCCAGCAGCCAGGGGGCCGAGCAAGACACGCAGTATTTT. Protein product: CASSQGAEQDTQYF.

This rearrangement joins TRBV25-1 to TRBJ2-7; 7 bases are a match to TRBD1. In germline, CDR1 is MGHDK, CDR2 SYGVNS. Trimming removed 3 bases from V and 5 bases from J; junction bases left unmatched: 13. This CDR3 spans 16 amino acids. CDR3 sequence (DNA): TGTGCCAGCAGTGACGCACGACAGGGCTTCATCGACGAGCAGTACTTC. Its protein is CASSDARQGFIDEQYF.

DNA of the CDR3: TGTGCCAGCAGTGAAACTAGCGGTCCCTACGAGCAGTACTTC. It is translated as CASSETSGPYEQYF. The rearrangement links TRBV27 to TRBJ2-7, with 8 bases aligning to TRBD2. J gave up 2 bases and V 5 bases, and 5 bases lay outside the gene matches. The germline V gene has CDR1 MNHEY and CDR2 SMNVEV (reference sequence). The length of the CDR3 is 14 residues.

V is TRBV14 and J is TRBJ2-2, with D possibly TRBD1 on 5 matching bases. CDR1 and CDR2 from the germline V gene are SGHDN and FVKESK. V lost 3 bases, J lost 10 bases, and 12 bases lay in between. The CDR3 has 13 amino acids. DNA for the CDR3: TGTGCCAGCAGCCAGGTTAGGGGTACGGAGCTGTTTTTT. As protein: CASSQVRGTELFF. The whole variable domain, remainder taken from reference TRBV14 and TRBJ2-2, is EAGVTQFPSHSVIEKGQTVTLRCDPISGHDNLYWYRRVMGKEIKFLLHFVKESKQDESGMPNNRFLAERTGGTYSTLKVQPAELEDSGVYFCASSQVRGTELFFGEGSRLTVL.

The rearrangement joins TRBV7-3 to TRBJ2-7, with 9 positions matching TRBD2. V was pared by 1 base and J by 5 bases, with 6 bases of the junction left unmatched. The germline CDR1 and CDR2 sequences are SGHTA and FQGTGA. This CDR3 spans 15 amino acids. The CDR3 loop reads CASSLIGTSFDEQYF. The CDR3 DNA sequence: TGTGCCAGCAGCTTAATCGGGACTAGCTTCGACGAGCAGTACTTC. The entire variable domain, with the rest obtained from reference TRBV7-3 and TRBJ2-7, is as follows: GAGVSQTPSNKVTEKGKYVELRCDPISGHTALYWYRQSLGQGPEFLIYFQGTGAADDSGLPNDRFFAVRPEGSVSTLKIQRTERGDSAVYLCASSLIGTSFDEQYFGPGTRLTVT.

The chain is built from TRBV7-7 and TRBJ2-1; 7 bases match TRBD1. The CDR3 contains 13 residues. Trimming cost V 6 bases and J 5 bases; bases outside gene matches: 4. CDR1 SSHAT and CDR2 FNYEAQ come from the germline V gene (reference sequence). The DNA for the CDR3 is TGTGCCAGCAGTAGGGACAGAAACAATGAGCAGTTCTTC. Translating it yields CASSRDRNNEQFF. Together with reference TRBV7-7 and TRBJ2-1, the CDR3 gives the full variable domain: GAGVSQSPRYKVTKRGQDVTLRCDPISSHATLYWYQQALGQGPEFLTYFNYEAQPDKSGLPSDRFSAERPEGSISTLTIQRTEQRDSAMYRCASSRDRNNEQFFGPGTRLTVL.

The chain employs TRBV6-5 and TRBJ1-5, with TRBD1 as a possible D gene (5 bases). Per germline, CDR1 MNHEY and CDR2 SVGAGI. Trimming shortened V by 8 bases and J by 6 bases, and 14 bases separated the two germline ends. CDR3 length: 13 amino acids. CDR3 sequence reads: CASGRGISQPQHF. The CDR3 coding sequence is TGTGCCAGCGGGCGGGGGATCAGTCAGCCCCAGCATTTT.

CDR3 nucleotides: TGTGCCAGCAGCTCAGGTAGCGGGATCCCCCAAGAGACCCAGTACTTC. Amino acids: CASSSGSGIPQETQYF. J is TRBJ2-5 and V is TRBV11-2; 8 positions agree with TRBD2. Germline V gene data show CDR1 as SGHAT and CDR2 as FQNNGV. The CDR3 covers 16 residues. V was clipped by 4 bases and J by 1 base; unmatched bases: 8.

The chain carries TRBV4-1 and TRBJ2-5; D call uncertain. V was pared by 4 bases and J by 3 bases, with 3 bases between. Per the germline V gene, CDR1 is MGHRA and CDR2 is YSYEKL. There are 11 residues in the CDR3. DNA for the CDR3: TGCGCCAGCAGCCTTAAAGAGACCCAGTACTTC. Its protein product is CASSLKETQYF.

The gene calls are TRBV5-6 and TRBJ1-5; tentative D call: TRBD1 (5 bases). Trimming left V 2 bases short and J 1 base short, with 13 bases between. Germline V CDR1 and CDR2: SGHDT, YYEEEE. The CDR3 consists of 16 residues. The CDR3 nucleotides are TGTGCCAGCAGCTTTAACTTTGGGGGGAGCAATCAGCCCCAGCATTTT. This translates into CASSFNFGGSNQPQHF.

In its sample, this clone was seen once. The chain has TRBV5-5 and TRBJ2-7; D perhaps matches TRBD2 (5 bases). V lost 0 bases and J 2 bases, leaving 9 bases between the germline ends. The germline CDR1 and CDR2 sequences are SGHKS and YYEKEE (reference sequence). This CDR3 spans 14 amino acids. The CDR3 sequence: CASSLAVGAYEQYF. DNA of the CDR3: TGTGCCAGCAGCTTGGCCGTCGGGGCCTACGAGCAGTACTTC.

V and J are TRBV4-1 and TRBJ2-7; tentatively, D is TRBD1 (7 bases). The CDR3 is 17 amino acids. CDR1 and CDR2 from the germline V gene are MGHRA and YSYEKL. V lost 1 base, J lost 6 bases, and 22 bases lay in between. Here the CDR3 reads CASSQVSIQGGIFEQYF. CDR3 nucleotides: TGCGCCAGCAGCCAAGTATCAATCCAGGGGGGAATTTTCGAGCAGTACTTC.

The V call is TRBV2, the J call TRBJ2-3, with 10 positions matching TRBD1. The V gene end was trimmed by 4 bases and the J gene end by 3 bases; junction bases not matched to a gene: 1. The CDR3 contains 14 residues. Germline loops: CDR1 SNHLY, CDR2 FYNNEI. The CDR3 reads CASSADRGTDTQYF. The CDR3 DNA is TGTGCCAGCAGTGCGGACAGGGGGACAGATACGCAGTATTTT.

This rearrangement joins TRBV9 to TRBJ2-7; 8 positions agree with TRBD1. Germline values: CDR1 SGDLS, CDR2 YYNGEE. There are 14 residues in the CDR3. V dropped 0 bases and J dropped 4; count of bases not matched to a gene: 3. Here the CDR3 reads CASSVGTGFYEQYF. The CDR3 DNA reads TGTGCCAGCAGCGTAGGGACAGGGTTTTACGAGCAGTACTTC.

The rearrangement uses TRBV13 and TRBJ1-1; the D gene is possibly TRBD1 (5 bases). Trimming removed 1 base from V and 1 base from J, with 22 bases in between. The CDR3 is 19 residues long. Germline CDR1 PRHDT, CDR2 FYEKMQ (reference sequence). CDR3 sequence: CASSLERNLEGGANTEAFF. For the CDR3, the DNA is TGTGCCAGCAGCTTAGAGCGTAATCTTGAAGGAGGGGCGAACACTGAAGCTTTCTTT.